This T cell receptor (beta chain) was recovered during a study of cytomegalovirus exposure and HLA in healthy donors. The study's findings and limits: When the data were analyzed later, several of the most significant clusters appeared to be linked to common viral pathogens. Diagnosis of cytomegalovirus status made by the classifier reportedly showed high specificity and sensitivity. Solely CMV serostatus was available to characterize immune exposure. Most TCR beta V segments were productive about 90% or about 30% of the time in an earlier analysis.

On this clone itself: Its antigen is still unknown. At one boundary the junction diverges from the germline segment, which might be a read error.

The CDR3 runs 13 residues. CDR1 and CDR2 from the germline V gene are MNHEY and SMNVEV (reference sequence). PCR employed 60 Vbeta and 13 Jbeta primers. The protocol was immunoSEQ multiplex PCR, while the TCRdb copy is restricted to in-frame clones and leaves out a portion. The sample lists approximately 89,000 clones, roughly three quarters occurring once. This TCR derives from a male donor in good health and CMV-seronegative. Sequenced: PBMCs. The gene calls are TRBV27 and TRBJ2-6, with D possibly matching TRBD2 (6 bases). The CDR3 region is CASISGLANGLTF. DNA for the CDR3: TGTGCCAGCATCTCCGGTCTAGCGAACGGCCTGACTTTC.